Below, 5 T cell receptor beta chains from the same sample are listed, as sequenced in a study of cytomegalovirus exposure and HLA in healthy donors. Primers: 60 Vbeta forward and 13 Jbeta reverse. The protocol was immunoSEQ multiplex PCR, while the TCRdb copy is restricted to in-frame clones and leaves out a portion. Of more than 85,000 clones listed, around 80% are singletons. Sequencing input: PBMCs. Receptor source: a man between 25 and 39 years old in good health and CMV-seropositive.

The V and J genes are TRBV18 and TRBJ2-5, with TRBD2 matching over 8 bases. Germline V CDR1 and CDR2: KGHSH, LQKENI. V shed 2 bases, J shed 0 bases, and the junction held 5 bases outside the gene matches. The length of the CDR3 is 16 residues. The CDR3 DNA reads as TGTGCCAGCTCACCAATGGTGCGGGGGGACCAAGAGACCCAGTACTTC. Translating gives CASSPMVRGDQETQYF.

The V call is TRBV7-2, the J call TRBJ1-5; D might be TRBD1 (5 bases). The CDR3 spans 17 residues. Germline loops: CDR1 SGHTA, CDR2 FQGNSA. V lost 5 bases and J 2 bases, leaving 19 bases between the germline ends. The CDR3 coding sequence is TGTGCCAGCAGCCCACGGGTGGGGCTCGGCGGCAATCAGCCCCAGCATTTT. This sequence encodes CASSPRVGLGGNQPQHF.

The J gene is TRBJ2-1, the V gene TRBV10-3, with 10 nucleotides matching TRBD2. V lost 8 bases and J lost 8; bases outside the gene matches: 6. Germline V lookup: CDR1 ENHRY, CDR2 SYGVKD. The CDR3 extends over 13 amino acids. CDR3 bases: TGTGCCATCGGGCTAGCGGGGGCCGATGAGCAGTTCTTC. Amino acids: CAIGLAGADEQFF.

This clone was recorded once. The chain uses TRBV5-1 and TRBJ1-1, with 8 bases that match TRBD1. The CDR3 spans 17 residues. Germline lookup yields CDR1 SGHRS and CDR2 YFSETQ. After removal of 4 bases from V and 1 base from J, the junction contained 12 bases not matched to a gene. The CDR3 DNA sequence: TGCGCCAGCAGCCTAACCAGCCCCGGGACAGGGAACACTGAAGCTTTCTTT. Residues: CASSLTSPGTGNTEAFF.

This clone came up a few times. The CDR3 DNA follows: TGTGCCAGCAGCGACCCCGACAGGGACGGGCAGACCCAGTACTTC. It yields the protein CASSDPDRDGQTQYF. V usage is TRBV7-3 and J usage is TRBJ2-5; 7 bases fit TRBD1. CDR3 length equals 15 residues. CDR1 is SGHTA, CDR2 FQGTGA, per germline. The junction had 12 bases not matched to a gene; V was cut back by 5 bases and J by 6 bases.